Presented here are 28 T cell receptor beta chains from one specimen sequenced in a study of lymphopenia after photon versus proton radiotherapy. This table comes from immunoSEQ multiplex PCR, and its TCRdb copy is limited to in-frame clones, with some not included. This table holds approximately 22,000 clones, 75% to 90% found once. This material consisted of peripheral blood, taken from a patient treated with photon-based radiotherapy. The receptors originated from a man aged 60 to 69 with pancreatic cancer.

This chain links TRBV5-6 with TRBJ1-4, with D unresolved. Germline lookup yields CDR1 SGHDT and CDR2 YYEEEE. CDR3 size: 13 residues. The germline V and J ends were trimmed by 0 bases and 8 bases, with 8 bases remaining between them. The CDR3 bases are TGTGCCAGCAGCTTGGGGGTATTCGAAAAACTGTTTTTT. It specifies CASSLGVFEKLFF.

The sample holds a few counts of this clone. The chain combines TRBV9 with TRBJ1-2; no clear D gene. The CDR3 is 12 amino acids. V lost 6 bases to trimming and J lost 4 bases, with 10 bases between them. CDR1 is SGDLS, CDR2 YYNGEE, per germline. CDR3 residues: CASNGESYGYTF. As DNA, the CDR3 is TGTGCCAGCAACGGGGAAAGCTATGGCTACACCTTC.

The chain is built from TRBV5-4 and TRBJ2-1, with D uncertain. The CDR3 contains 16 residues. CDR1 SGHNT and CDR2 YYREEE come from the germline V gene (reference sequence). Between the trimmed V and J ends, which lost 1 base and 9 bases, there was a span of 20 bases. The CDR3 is CASSLYGRWATGEQFF. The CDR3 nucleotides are TGTGCCAGCAGCTTGTATGGGCGGTGGGCAACGGGTGAGCAGTTCTTC.

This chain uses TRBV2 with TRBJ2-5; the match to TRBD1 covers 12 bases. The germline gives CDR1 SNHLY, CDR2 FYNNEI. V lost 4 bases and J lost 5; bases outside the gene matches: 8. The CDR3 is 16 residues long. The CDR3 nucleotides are TGTGCCAGCAGTGCCGGGACAGGGGGCAGCAGGGAGACCCAGTACTTC. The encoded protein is CASSAGTGGSRETQYF. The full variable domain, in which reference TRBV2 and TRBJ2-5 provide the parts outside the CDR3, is EPEVTQTPSHQVTQMGQEVILRCVPISNHLYFYWYRQILGQKVEFLVSFYNNEISEKSEIFDDQFSVERPDGSNFTLKIRSTKLEDSAMYFCASSAGTGGSRETQYFGPGTRLLVL.

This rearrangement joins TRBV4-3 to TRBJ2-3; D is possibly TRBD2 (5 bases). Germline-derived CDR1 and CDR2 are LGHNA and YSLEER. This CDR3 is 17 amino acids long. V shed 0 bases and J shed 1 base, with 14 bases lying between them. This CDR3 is CASSQDFSAAGTDTQYF. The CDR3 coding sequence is TGCGCCAGCAGCCAAGATTTCTCAGCGGCCGGCACAGATACGCAGTATTTT.

CDR3 DNA sequence: TGTGCCATCAGTGAGGGGGGAATCTACTACGAGCAGTACTTC. Amino acids: CAISEGGIYYEQYF. The chain uses TRBV10-3 and TRBJ2-7; the D call may be TRBD1 or TRBD2 (5 bases each). CDR3 length: 14 amino acids. The V gene lost 2 bases and the J gene lost 3 bases, with 11 bases spanning the gap. CDR1 is ENHRY, CDR2 SYGVKD, per germline.

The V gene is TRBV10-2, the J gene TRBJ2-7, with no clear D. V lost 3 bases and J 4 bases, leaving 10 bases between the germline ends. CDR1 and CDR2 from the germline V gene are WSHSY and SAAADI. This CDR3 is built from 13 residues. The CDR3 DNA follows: TGCGCCAGCAGTGAAAGTAGTGTATACGAGCAGTACTTC. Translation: CASSESSVYEQYF.

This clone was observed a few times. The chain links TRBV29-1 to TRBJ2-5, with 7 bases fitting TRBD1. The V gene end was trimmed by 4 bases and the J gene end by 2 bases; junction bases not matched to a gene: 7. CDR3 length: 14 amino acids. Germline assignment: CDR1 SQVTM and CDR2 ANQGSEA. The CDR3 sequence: CSVVRQGGQETQYF. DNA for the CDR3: TGCAGCGTTGTACGACAGGGTGGGCAAGAGACCCAGTACTTC.

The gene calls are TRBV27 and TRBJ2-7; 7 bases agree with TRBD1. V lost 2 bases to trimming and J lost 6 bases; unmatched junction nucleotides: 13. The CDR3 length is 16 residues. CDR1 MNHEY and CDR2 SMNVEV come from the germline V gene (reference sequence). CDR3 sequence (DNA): TGTGCCAGCAGTTTAAGGCCCCTACTCACAGGGGTCGAGCAGTACTTC. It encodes CASSLRPLLTGVEQYF.

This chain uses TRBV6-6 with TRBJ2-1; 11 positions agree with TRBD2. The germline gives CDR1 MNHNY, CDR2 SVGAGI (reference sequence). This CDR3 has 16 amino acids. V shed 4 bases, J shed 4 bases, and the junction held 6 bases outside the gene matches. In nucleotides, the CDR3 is TGTGCCAGCAGTTCCACGACTAGCGGGGCGTACAATGAGCAGTTCTTC. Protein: CASSSTTSGAYNEQFF.

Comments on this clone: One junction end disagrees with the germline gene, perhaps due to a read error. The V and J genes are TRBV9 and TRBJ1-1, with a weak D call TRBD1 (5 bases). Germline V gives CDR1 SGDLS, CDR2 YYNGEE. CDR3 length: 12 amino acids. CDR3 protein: CASSSTPNRFVF. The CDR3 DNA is TGTGCCAGCAGCTCTACCCCCAACAGGTTCGTCTTT. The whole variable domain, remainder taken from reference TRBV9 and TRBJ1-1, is DSGVTQTPKHLITATGQRVTLRCSPRSGDLSVYWYQQSLDQGLQFLIQYYNGEERAKGNILERFSAQQFPDLHSELNLSSLELGDSALYFCASSSTPNRFVFGQGTRLTVV.

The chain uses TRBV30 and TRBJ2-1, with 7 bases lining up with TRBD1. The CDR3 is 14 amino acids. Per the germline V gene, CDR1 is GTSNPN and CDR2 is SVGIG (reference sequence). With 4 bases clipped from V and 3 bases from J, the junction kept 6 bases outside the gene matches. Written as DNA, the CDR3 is TGTGCCTGGAAAACAGGGGTAAACTACAATGAGCAGTTCTTC. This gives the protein CAWKTGVNYNEQFF.

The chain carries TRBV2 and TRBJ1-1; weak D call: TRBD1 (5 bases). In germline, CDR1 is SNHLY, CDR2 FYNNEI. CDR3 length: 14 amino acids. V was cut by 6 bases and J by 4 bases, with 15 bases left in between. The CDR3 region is CASSTRVDATEAFF. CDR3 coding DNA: TGTGCCAGCAGCACCAGGGTGGATGCCACTGAAGCTTTCTTT.

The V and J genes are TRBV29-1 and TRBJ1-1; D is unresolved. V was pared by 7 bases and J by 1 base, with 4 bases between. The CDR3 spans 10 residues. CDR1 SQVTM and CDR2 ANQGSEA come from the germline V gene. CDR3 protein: CSGGNTEAFF. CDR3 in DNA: TGCAGCGGGGGGAACACTGAAGCTTTCTTT.

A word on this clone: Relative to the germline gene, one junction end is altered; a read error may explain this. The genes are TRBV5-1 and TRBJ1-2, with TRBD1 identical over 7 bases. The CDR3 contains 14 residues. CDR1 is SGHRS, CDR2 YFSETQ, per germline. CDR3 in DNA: TGCGCCAGCGGCTTTACGACAGGGATAGGTGGCTACACCTTC. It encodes CASGFTTGIGGYTF.

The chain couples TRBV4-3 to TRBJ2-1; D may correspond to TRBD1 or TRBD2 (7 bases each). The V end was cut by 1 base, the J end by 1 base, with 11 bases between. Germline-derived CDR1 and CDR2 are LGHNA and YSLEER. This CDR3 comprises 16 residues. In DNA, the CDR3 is TGCGCCAGCAGCCAAGTTCAGGGGGGGTCCTACAATGAGCAGTTCTTC. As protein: CASSQVQGGSYNEQFF.

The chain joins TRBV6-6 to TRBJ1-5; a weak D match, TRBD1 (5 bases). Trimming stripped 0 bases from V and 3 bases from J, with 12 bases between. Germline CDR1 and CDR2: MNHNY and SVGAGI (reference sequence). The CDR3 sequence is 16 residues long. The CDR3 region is CASSYSGTGSNQPQHF. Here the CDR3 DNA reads TGTGCCAGCAGTTACTCCGGGACGGGGTCCAATCAGCCCCAGCATTTT.

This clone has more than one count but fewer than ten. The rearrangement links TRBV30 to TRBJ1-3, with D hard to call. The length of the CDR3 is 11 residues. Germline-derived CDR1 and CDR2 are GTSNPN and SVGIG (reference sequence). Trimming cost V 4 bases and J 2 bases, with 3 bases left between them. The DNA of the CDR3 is TGTGCCTGGATCCCTGGAAACACCATATATTTT. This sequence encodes CAWIPGNTIYF.

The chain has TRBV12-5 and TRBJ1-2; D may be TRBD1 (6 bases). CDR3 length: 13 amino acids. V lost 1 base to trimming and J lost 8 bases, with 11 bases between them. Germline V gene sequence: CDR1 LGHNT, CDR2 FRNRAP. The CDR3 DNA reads TGTGCTAGTGGTTTGGAAACAGGGAAAGGCTACACCTTC. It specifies CASGLETGKGYTF.

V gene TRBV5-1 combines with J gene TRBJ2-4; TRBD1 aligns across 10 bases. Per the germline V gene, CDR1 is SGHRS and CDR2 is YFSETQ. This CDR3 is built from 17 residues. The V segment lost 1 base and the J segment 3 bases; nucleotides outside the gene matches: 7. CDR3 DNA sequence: TGCGCCAGCAGCTTGATCGGGACAGGGGATGACAAAAACATTCAGTACTTC. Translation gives CASSLIGTGDDKNIQYF.

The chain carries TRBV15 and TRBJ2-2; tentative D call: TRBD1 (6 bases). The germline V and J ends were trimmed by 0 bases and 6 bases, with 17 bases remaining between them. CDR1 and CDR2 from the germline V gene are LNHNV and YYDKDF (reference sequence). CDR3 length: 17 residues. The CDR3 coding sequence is TGTGCCACCAGCAGAGATCCTATGGGGGCTAAGTCCGGGGAGCTGTTTTTT. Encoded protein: CATSRDPMGAKSGELFF. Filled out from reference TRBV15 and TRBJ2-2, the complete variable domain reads DAMVIQNPRYQVTQFGKPVTLSCSQTLNHNVMYWYQQKSSQAPKLLFHYYDKDFNNEADTPDNFQSRRPNTSFCFLDIRSPGLGDTAMYLCATSRDPMGAKSGELFFGEGSRLTVL.

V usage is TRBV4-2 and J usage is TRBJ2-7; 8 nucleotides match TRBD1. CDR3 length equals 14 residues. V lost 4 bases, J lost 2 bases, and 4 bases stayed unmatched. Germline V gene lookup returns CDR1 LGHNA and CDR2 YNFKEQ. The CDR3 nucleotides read TGTGCCAGCAGCCGGGCAGGGGGCGCCTACGAGCAGTACTTC. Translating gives CASSRAGGAYEQYF.

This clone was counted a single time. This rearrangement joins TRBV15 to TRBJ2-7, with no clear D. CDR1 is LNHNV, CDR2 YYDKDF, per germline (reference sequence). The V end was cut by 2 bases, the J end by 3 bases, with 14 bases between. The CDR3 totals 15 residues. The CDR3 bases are TGTGCCACCAGCAGAACCACCGGGCCTAACTACGAGCAGTACTTC. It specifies CATSRTTGPNYEQYF.

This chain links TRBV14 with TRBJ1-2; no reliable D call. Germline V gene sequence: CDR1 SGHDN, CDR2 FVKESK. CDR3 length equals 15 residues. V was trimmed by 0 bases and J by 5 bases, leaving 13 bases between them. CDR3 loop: CASSQDLGRLYGYTF. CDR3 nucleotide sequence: TGTGCCAGCAGCCAAGATCTCGGCCGGCTTTATGGCTACACCTTC.

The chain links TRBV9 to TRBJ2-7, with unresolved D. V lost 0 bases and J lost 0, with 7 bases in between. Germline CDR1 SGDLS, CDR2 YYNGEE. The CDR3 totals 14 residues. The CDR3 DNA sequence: TGTGCCAGCAGCGTAGATGGTAGCTCCTACGAGCAGTACTTC. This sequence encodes CASSVDGSSYEQYF.

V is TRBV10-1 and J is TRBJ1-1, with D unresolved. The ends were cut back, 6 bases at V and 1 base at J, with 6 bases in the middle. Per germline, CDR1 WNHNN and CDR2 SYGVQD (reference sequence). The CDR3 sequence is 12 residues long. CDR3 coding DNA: TGCGCCAGCAGGGGAGAGAACACTGAAGCTTTCTTT. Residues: CASRGENTEAFF.

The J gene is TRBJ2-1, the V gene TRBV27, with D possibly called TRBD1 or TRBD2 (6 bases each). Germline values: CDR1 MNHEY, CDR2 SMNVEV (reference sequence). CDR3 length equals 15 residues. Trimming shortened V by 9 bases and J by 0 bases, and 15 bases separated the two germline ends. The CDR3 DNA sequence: TGTGCCAGTACTGGGTCGGGGGCCTCCTACAATGAGCAGTTCTTC. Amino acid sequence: CASTGSGASYNEQFF.

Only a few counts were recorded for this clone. This chain's CDR3 is CASSDFRENEKLFF. The CDR3 DNA is TGTGCCAGCAGTGATTTTCGTGAAAATGAAAAACTGTTTTTT. V gene TRBV25-1 combines with J gene TRBJ1-4; D ambiguous. Trimming left V 3 bases short and J 5 bases short, with 10 bases between. Germline loops: CDR1 MGHDK, CDR2 SYGVNS. The CDR3 spans 14 residues.